The T cell receptor beta chain under discussion was sequenced for a study of blood T cell repertoires in COVID-19. For the study at large: Sites across the United States, Italy and Spain contributed samples from acute and convalescent COVID-19.

The assay was immunoSEQ multiplex PCR, and TCRdb's table has in-frame clones only and misses some. The sample holds 60,000 or so clones, 60% to 85% seen once. Germline V gives CDR1 MNHNY, CDR2 SVGAGI (reference sequence). This CDR3 comprises 15 residues. V was pared by 0 bases and J by 5 bases, with 13 bases between. The material sequenced was peripheral blood. The chain combines TRBV6-6 with TRBJ1-1, with D perhaps matching TRBD1 (5 bases). The TCR originated in a human donor in a cohort sampled during active COVID-19. The CDR3 nucleotides are TGTGCCAGCAGTTACTCGCAGGGATTATGGACTGAAGCTTTCTTT. Its translation is CASSYSQGLWTEAFF.